This TCR beta chain was recorded in a study of blood T cell repertoires in COVID-19. Study information: The United States, Italy and Spain were the sources of the acute and convalescent COVID-19 samples.

Authors' data handling: Estimated nucleated cell counts came from reference gene primer amplification. The data were produced by immunoSEQ multiplex PCR, yet TCRdb's version contains in-frame clones alone and is incomplete. The V and J calls and clone size were taken over from that table, and D and trimming were inferred from the DNA. The data show roughly 79,000 clones, 80% seen once. The germline V and J ends were trimmed by 4 bases and 8 bases, with 20 bases remaining between them. Germline CDR1 and CDR2: GTSNPN and SVGIG (reference sequence). This CDR3 is 15 amino acids long. This clonotype was sampled from a man in his sixties with active or convalescent COVID-19. The chain has TRBV30 and TRBJ1-4, with D tentatively TRBD1 (6 bases). The sequenced material came from peripheral blood. The CDR3, as DNA: TGTGCCTGGAAGTACCAGGACAGTCTAAGGGAAAAACTGTTTTTT. Its protein is CAWKYQDSLREKLFF.